A selection of T cell receptor beta chains follows, all from one sample in a study of cytomegalovirus exposure and HLA in healthy donors. Clones were read by immunoSEQ multiplex PCR, and TCRdb kept only the in-frame ones, dropping some. The sample spans 100,000 to 150,000 clones; the ten largest clones claim about 1.5%. The sequenced sample was PBMCs. These receptors were taken from a woman in her thirties or forties in good health and CMV-seropositive. CDR3s include the opening cysteine and the closing phenylalanine or tryptophan.

V gene	J gene	CDR3 protein
TRBV7-3	TRBJ2-3	CASSLNRAGGYTDTQYF
TRBV18	TRBJ2-2	CASSKSPSGRTGELFF
TRBV11-2	TRBJ2-3	CASSPWFKREGTDTQYF
TRBV7-8	TRBJ2-7	CASSPGTSYSYEQYF
TRBV15	TRBJ2-1	CATSSFRGTKAGNEQFF
TRBV7-9	TRBJ1-1	CASSPTGGITEAFF
TRBV5-4	TRBJ2-7	CASSLTSGAEGQYF
TRBV5-1	TRBJ1-1	CASSRSQTGNTEAFF
TRBV27	TRBJ2-1	CASSSDRGSYNEQFF
TRBV7-9	TRBJ2-5	CASSYYLAAYQETQYF
TRBV28	TRBJ1-5	CASIPGLPSNQPQHF
TRBV5-8	TRBJ2-1	CASSLGLYNEQFF
TRBV6-1	TRBJ2-7	CASSHREGYEQYF
TRBV5-4	TRBJ2-2	CASSPGQGNTGELFF
TRBV7-2	TRBJ2-4	CASSLEGQGWDIQYF
TRBV11-2	TRBJ2-1	CASSQLRTAYNEQFF
TRBV20-1	TRBJ2-1	CRDRAGNEQFF
TRBV7-3	TRBJ2-1	CASSLRGGRGANEQFF
TRBV7-2	TRBJ2-5	CASSFGGLETQYF
TRBV18	TRBJ2-1	CASSPRPGDRYNEQFF
TRBV30	TRBJ1-2	CAWSRLTVNYGYTF
TRBV5-4	TRBJ2-6	CASSPGQEYPSGANVLTF
TRBV29-1	TRBJ1-5	CSVREQAANQPQHF
TRBV19	TRBJ2-1	CASSIEASGRNEQFF
TRBV7-2	TRBJ1-5	CASSLSRASNQPQHF
TRBV28	TRBJ2-7	CASSFPGRHEQYF
TRBV19	TRBJ1-1	CASSPGLGTEAFF
TRBV5-6	TRBJ2-1	CASSKSDRGSYNEQFF
TRBV5-1	TRBJ2-5	CASSTLGGGQETQYF
TRBV9	TRBJ1-2	CASSKLPNRDNYGYTF
TRBV13	TRBJ1-1	CASSAGQPNTEAFF
TRBV12-5	TRBJ2-2	CASGLAGFGELFF
TRBV6-5	TRBJ2-4	CAGAYSLAKNIQYF
TRBV2	TRBJ2-3	CASSTETASTDTQYF
TRBV11-2	TRBJ2-1	CASRTRGDEQFF
TRBV7-9	TRBJ2-7	CASSLVVGLKEQYF
TRBV7-9	TRBJ1-2	CASSLEGQGDGYTF
TRBV28	TRBJ1-1	CASGTPNTEAFF
TRBV28	TRBJ2-1	CASSLQGPSYNEQFF
TRBV27	TRBJ2-7	CASSLGTGVDEQYF
TRBV28	TRBJ1-1	CASSNTGLQAFF
TRBV25-1	TRBJ2-1	CASSEGAGGPWDEQFF
TRBV10-3	TRBJ2-6	CAIGKRQGFSGANVLTF
TRBV7-2	TRBJ2-7	CASSFATSGTYEQYF
TRBV5-1	TRBJ2-2	CASSYFEVANTGELFF
TRBV5-4	TRBJ2-7	CASSPGSASGSSHEQYF
TRBV28	TRBJ2-1	CASSFERSIEQFF
TRBV18	TRBJ1-1	CASSPPTGKGTEAFF
TRBV7-9	TRBJ2-5	CASSHGDNSQETQYF
TRBV6-5	TRBJ2-5	CASSYSVAGLQETQYF
TRBV7-2	TRBJ2-5	CASSINWAGEQYF